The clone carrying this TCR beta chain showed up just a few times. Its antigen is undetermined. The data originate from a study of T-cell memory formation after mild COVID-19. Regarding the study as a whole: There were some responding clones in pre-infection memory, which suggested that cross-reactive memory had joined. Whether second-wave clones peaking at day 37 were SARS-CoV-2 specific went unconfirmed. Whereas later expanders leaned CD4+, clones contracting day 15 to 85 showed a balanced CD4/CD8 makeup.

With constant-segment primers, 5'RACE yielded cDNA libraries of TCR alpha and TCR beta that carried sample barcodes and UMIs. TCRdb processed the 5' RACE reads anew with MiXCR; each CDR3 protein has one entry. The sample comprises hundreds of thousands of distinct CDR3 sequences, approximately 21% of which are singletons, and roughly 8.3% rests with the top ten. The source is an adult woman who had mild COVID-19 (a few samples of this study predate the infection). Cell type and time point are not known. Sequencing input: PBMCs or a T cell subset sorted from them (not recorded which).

CDR3 amino acids: CSARDLYGYTF. In DNA form, the CDR3 reads TGCAGTGCTAGAGATCTCTATGGCTACACCTTC. V gene TRBV20-1 combines with J gene TRBJ1-2; no clear D gene. Germline V gene data show CDR1 as DFQATT and CDR2 as SNEGSKA (reference sequence). There are 11 residues in the CDR3. Deletions cut 0 bases from V and 4 bases from J, with 3 bases between.